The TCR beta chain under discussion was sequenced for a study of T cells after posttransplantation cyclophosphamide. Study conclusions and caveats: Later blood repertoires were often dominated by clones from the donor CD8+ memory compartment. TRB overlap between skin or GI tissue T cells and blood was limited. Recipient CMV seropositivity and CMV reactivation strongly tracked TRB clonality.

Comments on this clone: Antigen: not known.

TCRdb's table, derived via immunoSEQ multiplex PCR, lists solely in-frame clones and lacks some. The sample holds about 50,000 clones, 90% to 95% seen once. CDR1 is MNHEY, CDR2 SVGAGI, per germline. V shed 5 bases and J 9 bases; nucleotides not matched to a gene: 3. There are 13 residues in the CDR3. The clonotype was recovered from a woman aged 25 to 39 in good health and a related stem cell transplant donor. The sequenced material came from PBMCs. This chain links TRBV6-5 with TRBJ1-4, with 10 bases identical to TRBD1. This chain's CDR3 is CASSRDRGQKLFF. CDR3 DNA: TGTGCCAGCAGTCGGGACAGGGGTCAAAAACTGTTTTTT.